The table lists the clone carrying this T cell receptor beta chain with many counts. The authors built bulk TCR libraries by previously described methods with listed TCR primers. TCRdb reprocessed the PCR reads via MiXCR and lists one record per CDR3 protein. Among under 650,000 distinct CDR3 sequences listed, 15% to 20% were seen once. These data originate in a study of molecular identifiers for immune sequencing clone quantification. CD8+CD4-CCR7+CD45RA+ sorting gave the naive CD8 T cells. The trim removed 5 bases at V and 4 bases at J, leaving 14 bases unmatched. The CDR3 loop spans 17 amino acids. Per germline, CDR1 SGHVS and CDR2 FQNEAQ.

The chain couples TRBV7-8 to TRBJ1-1; 9 bases agree with TRBD1. The clonotype originates from a human donor in good health. Some libraries in this study had Jurkat cell RNA spiked in. The sequencing input was naive CD8+ T cells from blood, with Jurkat cell RNA spiked in. As to subset: FACS-sorted CD8+CD4-CCR7+CD45RA+ naive T cells. CDR3 loop: CASSRLRDRVSVTEAFF. CDR3 in DNA: TGTGCCAGCAGCCGTCTCCGGGACAGGGTTTCGGTCACTGAAGCTTTCTTT.